A selection of T cell receptor beta chains follows, all from one sample in a study of blood T cell repertoires in COVID-19. Profiled with immunoSEQ multiplex PCR; TCRdb holds only in-frame clones, not every one. The profile shows over 300,000 clones, just over 85% of them singletons. What was sequenced was PBMCs or T cells enriched from blood (not recorded which). These receptors were obtained from a woman in her late teens or twenties who had recovered from COVID-19. Each CDR3 is given with its conserved first and last residue. Fields, in order: CDR3 protein, CDR3 DNA, CDR3 length, D gene, J gene, clone size, V gene. The D gene is left open where the match is weak. Rows give clone size only sometimes, using once, few, many, or a class for an expanded clone.

CASRTTVNTEAFF TGTGCCAGCAGGACAACAGTAAACACTGAAGCTTTCTTT 13 - TRBJ1-1 - TRBV27
CASSYESENTEAFF TGTGCCAGCAGTTACGAATCAGAAAACACTGAAGCTTTCTTT 14 - TRBJ1-1 once TRBV6-2/TRBV6-3
CASSQDLGPGNTIYF TGTGCCAGCAGCCAAGACTTGGGGCCTGGAAACACCATATATTTT 15 - TRBJ1-3 once TRBV4-2
CASSYSGQGTDTQYF TGTGCCAGCAGTTACTCGGGGCAGGGGACAGATACGCAGTATTTT 15 - TRBJ2-3 - TRBV6-6
CASRRGVYSNQPQHF TGTGCCAGCAGACGAGGAGTATATAGCAATCAGCCCCAGCATTTT 15 - TRBJ1-5 - TRBV28
CASGGQGASTEAFF TGTGCCAGCGGGGGACAGGGGGCGAGTACTGAAGCTTTCTTT 14 TRBD1 TRBJ1-1 - TRBV2
CASSEVTGGLSGYTF TGTGCCAGCAGTGAGGTGACAGGGGGGCTCTCTGGCTACACCTTC 15 TRBD1 TRBJ1-2 - TRBV2
CASRPRRDTDTQYF TGTGCCAGCAGGCCCCGCAGGGACACAGATACGCAGTATTTT 14 - TRBJ2-3 - TRBV28
CASSEQGSPYEQYF TGTGCCAGCAGCGAACAGGGCTCCCCCTACGAGCAGTACTTC 14 - TRBJ2-7 - TRBV13
CAWSVERRTEAFF TGTGCCTGGAGTGTAGAGAGGCGCACTGAAGCTTTCTTT 13 - TRBJ1-1 - TRBV30
CASSRSDRGDTGELFF TGCGCCAGCAGCCGCTCAGACAGGGGAGACACCGGGGAGCTGTTTTTT 16 TRBD1 TRBJ2-2 - TRBV5-1
CASSDWDRGNEQFF TGTGCCAGCAGTGACTGGGACAGGGGTAATGAGCAGTTCTTC 14 TRBD1 TRBJ2-1 - TRBV2
CASQPSGGVYNEQFF TGTGCCAGCCAGCCTAGCGGAGGGGTATACAATGAGCAGTTCTTC 15 TRBD2 TRBJ2-1 - TRBV5-4
CAVRYGDTEAFF TGTGCCGTACGATACGGGGACACTGAAGCTTTCTTT 12 - TRBJ1-1 - TRBV11-3
CASSLGQGFGELFF TGCGCCAGCAGCTTGGGACAGGGGTTCGGGGAGCTGTTTTTT 14 TRBD1 TRBJ2-2 - TRBV5-1
CASSLDGTSYTGELFF TGCGCCAGCAGCTTGGATGGGACTAGCTACACCGGGGAGCTGTTTTTT 16 TRBD2 TRBJ2-2 once TRBV5-1